This TCR beta chain was sequenced in a study of T cells in Graves' hyperthyroidism and ophthalmopathy. About the research overall: Staff took peripheral blood when the initial diagnosis was made, before any treatment began.

Findings and caveats of the study: Appearing also in blood were most of the thyroid clonotypes expanded above 0.001.

The CDR3 loop spans 14 amino acids. Looked up from germline, CDR1 is MNHEY and CDR2 is SMNVEV (reference sequence). V was shortened by 5 bases and J by 0 bases, with 11 bases between the two germline ends. In this sample, this clonotype turned up a few times. The antigen is unknown. Researchers amplified the TCR beta CDR3 regions from RNA transcripts. HTBI primers drove first-round RT-PCR of the TCR CDR3. TCRdb reprocessed the multiplex PCR reads with MiXCR, giving one entry per CDR3 protein. The sample carries roughly 560,000 distinct CDR3 sequences, roughly 15% recorded once. The receptor comes from a woman aged 40 to 50 with Graves' ophthalmopathy. The rearrangement joins TRBV27 to TRBJ2-7; no firm D call. Sequenced sample: blood. The CDR3 sequence is CASSPDESSYEQYF. The DNA for the CDR3 is TGTGCCAGCAGTCCTGACGAGAGCTCCTACGAGCAGTACTTC.